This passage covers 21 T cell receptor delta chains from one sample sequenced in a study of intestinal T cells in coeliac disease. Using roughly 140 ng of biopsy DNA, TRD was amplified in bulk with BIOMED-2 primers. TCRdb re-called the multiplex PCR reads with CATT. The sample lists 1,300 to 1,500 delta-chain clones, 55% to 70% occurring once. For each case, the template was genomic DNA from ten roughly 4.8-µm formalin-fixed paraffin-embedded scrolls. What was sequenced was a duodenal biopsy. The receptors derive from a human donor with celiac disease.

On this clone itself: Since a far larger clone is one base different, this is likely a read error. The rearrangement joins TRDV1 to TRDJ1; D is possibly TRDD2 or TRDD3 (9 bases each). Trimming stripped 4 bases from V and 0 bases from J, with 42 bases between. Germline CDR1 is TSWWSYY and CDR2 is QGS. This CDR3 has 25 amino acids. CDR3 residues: CALGARAFLRLGDKGGKGYTDKLIF. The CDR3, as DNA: TGTGCTCTTGGGGCACGGGCCTTCCTACGTTTGGGGGATAAAGGGGGTAAGGGGTACACCGATAAACTCATCTTT.

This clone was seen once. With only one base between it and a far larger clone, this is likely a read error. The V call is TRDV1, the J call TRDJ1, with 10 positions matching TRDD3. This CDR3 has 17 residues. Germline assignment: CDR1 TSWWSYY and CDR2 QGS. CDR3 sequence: CALLPPVLGDLTDKLTF. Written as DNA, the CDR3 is TGTGCTCTTCTGCCCCCGGTACTGGGGGATTTAACCGATAAACTCACCTTT.

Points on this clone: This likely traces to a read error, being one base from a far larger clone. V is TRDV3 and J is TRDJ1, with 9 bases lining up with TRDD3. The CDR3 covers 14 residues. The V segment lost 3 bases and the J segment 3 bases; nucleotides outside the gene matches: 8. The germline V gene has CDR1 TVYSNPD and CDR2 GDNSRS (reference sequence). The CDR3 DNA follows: TGTGCCTTGGCTCAGGGGGATACAGCCGATAAACTCATCTTT. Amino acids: CALAQGDTADKLIF.

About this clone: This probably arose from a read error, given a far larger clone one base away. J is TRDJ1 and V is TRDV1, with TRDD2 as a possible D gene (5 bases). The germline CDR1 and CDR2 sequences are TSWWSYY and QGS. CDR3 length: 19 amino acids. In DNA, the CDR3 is TGTGCTCTTGAGGAACTCGATGTTGCCGTACTGTTCCTCACCGATAAACTCATCTTT. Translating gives CALEELDVAVLFLTDKLIF.

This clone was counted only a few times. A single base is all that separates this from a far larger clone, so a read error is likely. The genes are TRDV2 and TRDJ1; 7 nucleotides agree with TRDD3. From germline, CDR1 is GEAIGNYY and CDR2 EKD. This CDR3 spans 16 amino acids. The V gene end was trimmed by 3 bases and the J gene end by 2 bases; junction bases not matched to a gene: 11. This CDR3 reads CACDSLLGLRTDKLIF. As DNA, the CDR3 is TGTGCCTGTGACTCCTTACTGGGGTTAAGGACCGATAAACTCATCTTT.

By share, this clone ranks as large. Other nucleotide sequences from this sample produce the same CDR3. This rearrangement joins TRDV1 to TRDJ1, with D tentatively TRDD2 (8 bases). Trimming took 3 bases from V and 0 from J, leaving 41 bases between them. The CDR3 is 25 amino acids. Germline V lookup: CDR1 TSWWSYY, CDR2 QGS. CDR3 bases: TGTGCTCTTGGGGATATAATCTTCCTACGCTGCGGGGGGATTGAGCATTGTGAGTACACCGATAAACTCATCTTT. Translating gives CALGDIIFLRCGGIEHCEYTDKLIF.

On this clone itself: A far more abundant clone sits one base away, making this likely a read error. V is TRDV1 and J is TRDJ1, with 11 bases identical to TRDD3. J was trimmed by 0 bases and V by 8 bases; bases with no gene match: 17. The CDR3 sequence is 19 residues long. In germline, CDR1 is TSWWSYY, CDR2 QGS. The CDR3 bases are TGTGCTCTTCGGCCTTCACACAGCTGGGGGATACTTTACACCGATAAACTCATCTTT. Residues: CALRPSHSWGILYTDKLIF.

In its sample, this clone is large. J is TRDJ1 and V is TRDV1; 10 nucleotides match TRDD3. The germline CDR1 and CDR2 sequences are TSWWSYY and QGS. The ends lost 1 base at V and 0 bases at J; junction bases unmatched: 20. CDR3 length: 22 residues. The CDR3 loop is CALGERKHYWGIPPKYTDKLIF. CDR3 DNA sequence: TGTGCTCTTGGGGAACGAAAGCATTACTGGGGGATCCCACCTAAATACACCGATAAACTCATCTTT.

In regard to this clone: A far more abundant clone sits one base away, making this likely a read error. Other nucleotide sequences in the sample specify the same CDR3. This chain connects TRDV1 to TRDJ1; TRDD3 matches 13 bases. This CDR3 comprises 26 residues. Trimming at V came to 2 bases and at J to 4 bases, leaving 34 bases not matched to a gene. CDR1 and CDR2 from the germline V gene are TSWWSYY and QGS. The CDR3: CALGESLVVVPKVLGDTRGVVDKLIF. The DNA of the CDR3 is TGTGCTCTTGGGGAATCTCTGGTGGTTGTGCCTAAAGTACTGGGGGATACGCGGGGGGTTGTCGATAAACTCATCTTT.

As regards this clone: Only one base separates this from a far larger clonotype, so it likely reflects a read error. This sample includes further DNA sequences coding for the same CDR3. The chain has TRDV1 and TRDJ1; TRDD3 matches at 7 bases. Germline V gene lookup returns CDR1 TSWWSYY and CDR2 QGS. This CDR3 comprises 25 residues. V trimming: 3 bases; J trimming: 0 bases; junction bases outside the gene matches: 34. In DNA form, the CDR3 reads TGTGCTCTTGGGGATATAATCTTCTTACGCTGCGGGGGGATTGAGCATTGTGAGTACACCGATAAACTCATCTTT. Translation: CALGDIIFLRCGGIEHCEYTDKLIF.

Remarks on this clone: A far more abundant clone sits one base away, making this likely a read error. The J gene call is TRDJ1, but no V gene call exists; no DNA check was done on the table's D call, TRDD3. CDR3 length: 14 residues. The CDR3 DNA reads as TGTGCCTCCTCTTACTGGTGGATACCAGGTAAACTCATCTTT. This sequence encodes CASSYWWIPGKLIF.

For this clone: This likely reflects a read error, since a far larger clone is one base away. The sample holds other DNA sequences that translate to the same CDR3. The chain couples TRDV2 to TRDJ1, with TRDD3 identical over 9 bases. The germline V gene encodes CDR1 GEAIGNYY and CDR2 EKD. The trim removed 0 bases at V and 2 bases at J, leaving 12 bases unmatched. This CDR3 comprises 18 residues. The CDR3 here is CACDTVGGGYAVTDKLIF. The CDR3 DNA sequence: TGTGCCTGTGACACCGTTGGTGGGGGATATGCGGTGACCGATAAACTCATCTTT.

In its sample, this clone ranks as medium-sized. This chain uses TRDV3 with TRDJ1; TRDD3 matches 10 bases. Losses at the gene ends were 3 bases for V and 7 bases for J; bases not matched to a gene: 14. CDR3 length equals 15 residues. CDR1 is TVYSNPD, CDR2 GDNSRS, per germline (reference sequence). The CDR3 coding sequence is TGTGCCTTCTCTCCTTCGCCCTACTGGGGGATTAAACTCATCTTT. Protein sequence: CAFSPSPYWGIKLIF.

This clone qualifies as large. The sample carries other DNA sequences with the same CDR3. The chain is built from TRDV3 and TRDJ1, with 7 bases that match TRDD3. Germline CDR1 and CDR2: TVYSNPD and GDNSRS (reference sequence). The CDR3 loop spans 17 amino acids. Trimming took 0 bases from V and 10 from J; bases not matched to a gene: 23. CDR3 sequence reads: CAFSNPWGNPHDIGLIF. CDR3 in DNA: TGTGCCTTTAGCAATCCATGGGGGAACCCCCATGACATTGGACTCATCTTT.

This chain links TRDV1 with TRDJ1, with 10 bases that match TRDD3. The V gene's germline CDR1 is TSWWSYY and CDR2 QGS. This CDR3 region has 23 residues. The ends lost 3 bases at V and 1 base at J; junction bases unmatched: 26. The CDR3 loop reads CALGDIIFLRCGGIRESTDKLIF. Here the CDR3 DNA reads TGTGCTCTTGGGGATATAATCTTCCTACGCTGCGGGGGGATACGCGAGAGCACCGATAAACTCATCTTT.

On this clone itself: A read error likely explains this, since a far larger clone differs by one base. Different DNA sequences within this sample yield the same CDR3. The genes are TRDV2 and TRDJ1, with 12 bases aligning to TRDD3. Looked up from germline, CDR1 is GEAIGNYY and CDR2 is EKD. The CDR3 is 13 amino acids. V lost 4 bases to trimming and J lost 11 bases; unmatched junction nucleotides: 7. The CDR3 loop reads CACDRLGDTKLIF. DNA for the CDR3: TGTGCCTGTGATAGACTGGGGGATACAAAGCTCATCTTT.

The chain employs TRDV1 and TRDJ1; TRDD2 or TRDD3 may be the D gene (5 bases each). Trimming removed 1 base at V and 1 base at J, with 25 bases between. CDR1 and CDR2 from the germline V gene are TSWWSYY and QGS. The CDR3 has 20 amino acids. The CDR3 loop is CALGERSSLWLGSGTDKLIF. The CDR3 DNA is TGTGCTCTTGGGGAACGGTCTTCCCTCTGGCTGGGATCGGGCACCGATAAACTCATCTTT.

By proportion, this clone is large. Here the CDR3 reads CALGEYHGIRGIRSFLNTDKLIF. The CDR3 bases are TGTGCTCTTGGGGAATATCACGGAATACGGGGGATACGCTCTTTTTTGAACACCGATAAACTCATCTTT. This chain uses TRDV1 with TRDJ1; the match to TRDD3 covers 10 bases. V lost 2 bases and J lost 0; bases outside the gene matches: 24. CDR1 TSWWSYY and CDR2 QGS come from the germline V gene. The CDR3 is 23 residues long.

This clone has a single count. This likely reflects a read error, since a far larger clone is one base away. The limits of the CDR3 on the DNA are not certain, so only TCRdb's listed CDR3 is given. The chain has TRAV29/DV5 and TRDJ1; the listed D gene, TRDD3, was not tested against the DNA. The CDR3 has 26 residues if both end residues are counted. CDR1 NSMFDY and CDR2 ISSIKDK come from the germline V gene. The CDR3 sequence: CSVLLCSSTRPTSFLSSGAYTDKLIF.

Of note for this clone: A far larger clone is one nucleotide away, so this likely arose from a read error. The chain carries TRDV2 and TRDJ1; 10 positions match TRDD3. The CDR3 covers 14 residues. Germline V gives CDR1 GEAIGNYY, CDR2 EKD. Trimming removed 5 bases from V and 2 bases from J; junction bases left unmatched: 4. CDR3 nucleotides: TGTGCCTGTGGCACACTGGGGGATACCGATAAACTCATCTTT. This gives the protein CACGTLGDTDKLIF.

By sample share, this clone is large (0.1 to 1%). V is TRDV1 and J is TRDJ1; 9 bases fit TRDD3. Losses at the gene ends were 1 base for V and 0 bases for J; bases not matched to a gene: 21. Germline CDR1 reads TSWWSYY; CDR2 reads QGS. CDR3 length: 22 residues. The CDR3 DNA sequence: TGTGCTCTTGGGGAACGCGAACCTTCCTCCTGGGGATACGACCCGTACACCGATAAACTCATCTTT. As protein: CALGEREPSSWGYDPYTDKLIF.